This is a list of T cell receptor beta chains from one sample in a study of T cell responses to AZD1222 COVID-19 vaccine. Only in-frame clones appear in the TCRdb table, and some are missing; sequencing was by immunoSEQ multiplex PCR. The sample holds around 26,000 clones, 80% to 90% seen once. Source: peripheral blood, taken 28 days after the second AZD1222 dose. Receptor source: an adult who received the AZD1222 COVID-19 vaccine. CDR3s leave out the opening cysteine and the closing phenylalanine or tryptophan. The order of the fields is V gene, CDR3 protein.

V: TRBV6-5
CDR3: ASSVDRGNIQY

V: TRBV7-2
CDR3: ASRIGQGQF

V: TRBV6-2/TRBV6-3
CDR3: ASSTGQETEAF

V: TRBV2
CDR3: ASRPQGASGNTEAF

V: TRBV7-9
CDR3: ASSTGFKATQY

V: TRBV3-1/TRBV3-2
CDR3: ASSQEPGAATGELF

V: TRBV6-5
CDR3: ASSYSTRGAQY

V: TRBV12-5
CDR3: ASGLGRQGGDEQF

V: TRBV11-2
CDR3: ASRKGQGKETQY

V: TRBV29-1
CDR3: SVERQGAIGEQY

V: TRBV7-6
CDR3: ASSLGATGGFSQPQH

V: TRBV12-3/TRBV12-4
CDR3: ASSLSGGTEAF

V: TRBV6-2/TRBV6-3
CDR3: ASSYSSGGVTYEQY

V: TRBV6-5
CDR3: ASSPGTGANQPQH

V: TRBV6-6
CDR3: ASSPDGSSLLSGANVLT

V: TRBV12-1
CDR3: ASSFAPYCSGGAYNQPQH

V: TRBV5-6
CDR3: ASSALLSGYT

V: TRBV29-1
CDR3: SVLGGGGGTDTQY

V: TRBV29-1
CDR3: SGGNTIPEAF

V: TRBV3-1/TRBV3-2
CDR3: ASSGTAYEQY

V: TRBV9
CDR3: ASSVVPGATGELF

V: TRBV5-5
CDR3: ASSPVGRATEGYT

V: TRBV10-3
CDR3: AISEAREEQF